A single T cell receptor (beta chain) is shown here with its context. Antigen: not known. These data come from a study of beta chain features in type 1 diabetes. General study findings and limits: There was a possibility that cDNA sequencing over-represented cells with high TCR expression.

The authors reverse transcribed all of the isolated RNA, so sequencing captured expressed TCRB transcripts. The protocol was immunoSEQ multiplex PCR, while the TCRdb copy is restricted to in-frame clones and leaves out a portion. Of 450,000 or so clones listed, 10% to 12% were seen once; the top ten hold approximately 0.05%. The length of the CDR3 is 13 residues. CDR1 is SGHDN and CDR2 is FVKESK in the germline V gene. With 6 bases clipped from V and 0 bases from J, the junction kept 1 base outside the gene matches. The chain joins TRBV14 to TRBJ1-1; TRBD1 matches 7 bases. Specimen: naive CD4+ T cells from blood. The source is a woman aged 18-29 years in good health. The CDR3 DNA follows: TGTGCCAGCAGACAGGGGATGAACACTGAAGCTTTCTTT. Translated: CASRQGMNTEAFF.